Listed here are 2 T cell receptor beta chains from one sample, sequenced in a study of Ad26.COV2.S vaccination and SARS-CoV-2 variants. Regarding treatment: roughly 19 received Ad26.COV2.S at low or high dose, single or two shots; about 5 received placebo; per-sample allocation not given. Specimens were obtained on day 63 following the first vaccine or placebo injection. Data came from immunoSEQ multiplex PCR; TCRdb stores just in-frame clones and leaves some out. The sample comprises about 420,000 clones, over 75% of which are singletons, and about 4% rests with the top ten. The sequencing used peripheral blood, collected in a trial of Ad26.COV2.S vaccine versus placebo. Receptor source: a person between 18 and 65 years old who received the Ad26.COV2.S COVID-19 vaccine or a placebo.

Concerning this clone: One junction end does not reproduce the germline sequence, and a read error may be involved. The rearrangement uses TRBV5-1 and TRBJ2-2; 7 nucleotides agree with TRBD2. The CDR3 length is 15 residues. Germline V CDR1 and CDR2: SGHRS, YFSETQ. CDR3 in amino acids: CASRSRTSDTGELFF. The CDR3 nucleotides read TGCGCCAGCAGATCCCGGACTAGTGACACTGGGGAGCTGTTTTTT.

The chain employs TRBV6-2 or TRBV6-3 and TRBJ2-7, with D perhaps matching TRBD2 (5 bases). Germline V CDR1 and CDR2: MNHEY, SVGEGT. V lost 6 bases, J lost 0 bases, and 18 bases lay in between. The CDR3 totals 16 residues. The CDR3 bases are TGTGCCAGCAGCAGCACCGCGGGTCGCAGCTCCTACGAGCAGTACTTC. Translated, it gives CASSSTAGRSSYEQYF.